One and the same sample provided the 11 T cell receptor beta chains below, sequenced in a study of blood T cell repertoires in COVID-19. The repertoire was sequenced with immunoSEQ multiplex PCR; TCRdb's copy has only in-frame clones and lacks some. The sample lists 150,000 to 200,000 clones, roughly 70% seen once, with 3% in the top ten. The sample taken for sequencing was peripheral blood. Receptor source: a woman aged 80 or over with acute or convalescent COVID-19.

This clone has just a few counts. This chain links TRBV11-2 with TRBJ2-2; D is ambiguous. V was pared by 5 bases and J by 1 base, with 11 bases between. The germline CDR1 and CDR2 sequences are SGHAT and FQNNGV. The length of the CDR3 is 15 residues. The CDR3 bases are TGTGCCAGCAGCCCCCAAGGCGGGAACACCGGGGAGCTGTTTTTT. It encodes CASSPQGGNTGELFF.

The chain has TRBV19 and TRBJ1-2; unclear D gene. CDR3 length equals 17 residues. Trimming took off 3 bases at V and 0 bases at J, with 17 bases between the two ends. Per germline, CDR1 LNHDA and CDR2 SQIVND (reference sequence). CDR3 bases: TGTGCCAGTAGTATTCGGGAAGGAAGGCTATCTAACTATGGCTACACCTTC. As protein: CASSIREGRLSNYGYTF.

V gene TRBV7-9 combines with J gene TRBJ2-7, with D hard to call. Trimming took 5 bases from V and 12 from J, leaving 20 bases between them. The CDR3 covers 13 residues. The germline V gene encodes CDR1 SEHNR and CDR2 FQNEAQ (reference sequence). The CDR3 region has the DNA TGTGCCAGCAGCCACGCCGCTGCGGATTACTCGTACTTC. This translates into CASSHAAADYSYF.

The chain recombines TRBV5-6 with TRBJ1-1; D call uncertain. The CDR3 has 15 amino acids. Germline CDR1 and CDR2: SGHDT and YYEEEE. Trimming left V 0 bases short and J 5 bases short, with 14 bases between. The CDR3 is CASSLGYVQITEAFF. CDR3 DNA sequence: TGTGCCAGCAGCTTGGGGTACGTCCAGATAACTGAAGCTTTCTTT.

The V and J genes are TRBV6-5 and TRBJ1-2; tentative D call: TRBD1 (5 bases). The CDR3 totals 15 residues. CDR1 MNHEY and CDR2 SVGAGI come from the germline V gene. V was shortened by 5 bases and J by 3 bases, with 16 bases between the two germline ends. This CDR3 reads CASSISDSAYYGYTF. DNA for the CDR3: TGTGCCAGCAGTATATCTGACAGTGCCTACTATGGCTACACCTTC.

This clone was found once. The genes are TRBV28 and TRBJ2-7; TRBD2 might be the D (6 bases). Germline values: CDR1 MDHEN, CDR2 SYDVKM. This CDR3 spans 16 amino acids. Deletions cut 5 bases from V and 0 bases from J, with 17 bases between. The CDR3 is CASSTPLAPYSYEQYF. Here the CDR3 DNA reads TGTGCCAGCAGTACCCCTCTAGCGCCATACTCCTACGAGCAGTACTTC. Complete variable domain (other parts from reference TRBV28 and TRBJ2-7): DVKVTQSSRYLVKRTGEKVFLECVQDMDHENMFWYRQDPGLGLRLIYFSYDVKMKEKGDIPEGYSVSREKKERFSLILESASTNQTSMYLCASSTPLAPYSYEQYFGPGTRLTVT.

In the case of this clone: A much bigger clone sits one base away, suggesting this may be a read error. The same CDR3 can be traced to other DNA sequences in this sample. J is TRBJ2-7 and V is TRBV7-8, with 9 bases lining up with TRBD1. The CDR3 has 15 amino acids. Per germline, CDR1 SGHVS and CDR2 FQNEAQ. Here the CDR3 DNA reads TGTGCCAGCAGCAGATATGGACAGGGGTCCTACGAACAGTACTTC. It yields the protein CASSRYGQGSYEQYF.

V gene TRBV18 combines with J gene TRBJ1-2; TRBD1 is a possible D gene (6 bases). V shed 1 base and J shed 4 bases, with 13 bases lying between them. The CDR3 totals 15 residues. Per germline, CDR1 KGHSH and CDR2 LQKENI. CDR3 loop: CASSPRQGQGYGYTF. The DNA for the CDR3 is TGTGCCAGCTCACCACGCCAGGGGCAGGGCTATGGCTACACCTTC.

This chain joins TRBV3-1 (or the pseudogene TRBV3-2) and TRBJ1-2; D ambiguous. This CDR3 contains 14 residues. Germline CDR1 is LGHDT and CDR2 is YNNKEL (reference sequence). Between the trimmed V and J ends, which lost 3 bases and 0 bases, there was a span of 8 bases. CDR3 sequence: CASSHQSSNYGYTF. The DNA of the CDR3 is TGTGCCAGCAGCCATCAAAGCTCTAACTATGGCTACACCTTC.

This rearrangement joins TRBV28 to TRBJ2-1; D may be TRBD2 (6 bases). V dropped 2 bases and J dropped 0 bases, with 14 bases sitting between them. CDR3 length: 17 residues. Germline values: CDR1 MDHEN, CDR2 SYDVKM. The DNA for the CDR3 is TGTGCCAGCAGTTTAGGCGTAAGGGAGGTCTCCTACAATGAGCAGTTCTTC. Translation: CASSLGVREVSYNEQFF.

This clone has just a few counts. The chain recombines TRBV6-5 with TRBJ2-3, with TRBD2 matching over 9 bases. Germline-derived CDR1 and CDR2 are MNHEY and SVGAGI. There are 16 residues in the CDR3. V shed 4 bases, J shed 6 bases, and the junction held 11 bases outside the gene matches. Written as DNA, the CDR3 is TGTGCCAGCAGTTCCCTAGCGGGGAGTGGGTTGGATACGCAGTATTTT. It yields the protein CASSSLAGSGLDTQYF.